A selection of T cell receptor beta chains follows, all from one sample in a study of shared T cell receptors in the human thymus. TCRdb keeps only in-frame clones here, not all; method: immunoSEQ multiplex PCR. The data show hundreds of thousands of clones, over 75% seen once. These same records also appear under a second study, on human thymus T cells.

Sequencing used thymocytes. Receptor source: a boy in the first two years of life with a congenital heart defect. The CDR3 runs from the conserved cysteine through the conserved F or W. A D gene is named only where the DNA matches it firmly. Part of the rows lack a size; the others show once, few, many or a class for expanded clones.

j_call | clone_size | v_call | d_call | cdr3_aa | cdr3_nt
TRBJ1-1 | - | TRBV15 | - | CATSPRTRMNTEAFF | TGTGCCACCAGCCCCAGGACTCGCATGAACACTGAAGCTTTCTTT
TRBJ1-1 | - | TRBV29-1 | - | CSVRTKNTEAFF | TGCAGCGTTCGGACAAAGAACACTGAAGCTTTCTTT
TRBJ2-2 | - | TRBV5-1 | TRBD1 | CASSWDRDRDGAGELFF | TGCGCCAGCAGCTGGGACCGGGACAGGGATGGGGCCGGGGAGCTGTTTTTT
TRBJ1-1 | - | TRBV6-5 | TRBD1 | CASRDDRGGEAFF | TGTGCCAGCAGGGATGACAGGGGAGGTGAAGCTTTCTTT
TRBJ2-1 | - | TRBV4-3 | TRBD2 | CASSRWTSGSSYNEQFF | TGCGCCAGCAGCCGCTGGACTAGCGGGAGCTCCTACAATGAGCAGTTCTTC
TRBJ2-1 | few | TRBV19 | - | CASQSGPKPYNEQFF | TGTGCCAGTCAAAGCGGACCCAAGCCTTACAATGAGCAGTTCTTC
TRBJ1-4 | - | TRBV19 | - | CASSPQGLITEKLFF | TGTGCCAGTAGCCCCCAGGGGTTGATAACTGAAAAACTGTTTTTT
TRBJ1-1 | - | TRBV5-8 | - | CASSLGQGLITEAFF | TGTGCCAGCAGCTTGGGTCAGGGGTTGATCACTGAAGCTTTCTTT
TRBJ1-5 | - | TRBV2 | - | CASTLSNQPQHF | TGTGCCAGCACACTCAGCAATCAGCCCCAGCATTTT
TRBJ2-1 | - | TRBV5-4 | - | CATNSPNEQFF | TGTGCCACCAACTCGCCTAATGAGCAGTTCTTC
TRBJ2-4 | - | TRBV4-3 | - | CASSQEMGGLVSKNIQYF | TGCGCCAGCAGCCAAGAAATGGGGGGGCTGGTTTCCAAAAACATTCAGTACTTC
TRBJ2-1 | - | TRBV7-2 | TRBD2 | CASSLVSGGNYNEQFF | TGTGCCAGCAGCTTAGTGAGCGGGGGGAATTACAATGAGCAGTTCTTC
TRBJ2-3 | - | TRBV5-1 | - | CASSLAGQGVMDTQYF | TGCGCCAGCAGCTTGGCGGGACAAGGGGTCATGGATACGCAGTATTTT
TRBJ1-6 | - | TRBV10-3 | - | CAISESCGGVNNSPLHF | TGTGCCATCAGTGAGTCGTGCGGGGGGGTGAATAATTCACCCCTCCACTTT
TRBJ1-2 | - | TRBV5-6 | - | CASSPVGLTIYGYTF | TGTGCCAGCAGCCCCGTCGGGCTGACTATCTATGGCTACACCTTC
TRBJ1-1 | - | TRBV18 | TRBD1 | CASSISGRGPNTEAFF | TGTGCCAGCTCAATATCCGGGAGGGGGCCCAACACTGAAGCTTTCTTT
TRBJ2-3 | - | TRBV27 | TRBD2 | CASSLKLAVSTDTQYF | TGTGCCAGCAGTTTAAAGCTAGCGGTCAGCACAGATACGCAGTATTTT
TRBJ2-2 | - | TRBV6-5 | - | CASSDSWELFF | TGTGCCAGCAGCGACTCATGGGAGCTGTTTTTT
TRBJ1-1 | - | TRBV7-9 | TRBD1 | CASSFGQGAWEAFF | TGTGCCAGCAGCTTCGGACAGGGGGCATGGGAAGCTTTCTTT
TRBJ2-5 | - | TRBV5-4 | TRBD1 | CASSWPGGETQYF | TGTGCCAGCAGCTGGCCAGGGGGAGAGACCCAGTACTTC
TRBJ2-7 | - | TRBV28 | TRBD2 | CASSLMWVRGGAKAYEQYF | TGTGCCAGCAGTTTAATGTGGGTTCGGGGAGGGGCAAAAGCCTACGAGCAGTACTTC
TRBJ1-5 | - | TRBV28 | - | CASGRLSSRPSNQPQHF | TGTGCCAGCGGGCGTCTGTCGAGCAGACCTAGCAATCAGCCCCAGCATTTT
TRBJ2-7 | - | TRBV7-8 | TRBD1 | CASSSFGQGYWNSYEQYF | TGTGCCAGCAGCTCGTTCGGACAGGGCTATTGGAACTCCTACGAGCAGTACTTC
TRBJ1-1 | - | TRBV29-1 | TRBD1 | CSTNRLQGVNTEAFF | TGCAGCACTAACAGATTACAGGGGGTGAACACTGAAGCTTTCTTT
TRBJ2-5 | - | TRBV6-5 | TRBD1 | CASSWARGETQYF | TGTGCCAGCAGTTGGGCCAGGGGGGAGACCCAGTACTTC
TRBJ1-5 | - | TRBV5-1 | - | CASSLGPGISNQPQHF | TGCGCCAGCAGCTTGGGCCCAGGGATCAGCAATCAGCCCCAGCATTTT
TRBJ2-3 | - | TRBV28 | - | CASSPLRGDTQYF | TGTGCCAGCTCCCCCTTAAGGGGAGATACGCAGTATTTT
TRBJ2-3 | - | TRBV28 | - | CASSSARAQRWAMLHTQYF | TGTGCCAGCAGCTCGGCCCGGGCCCAGCGGTGGGCAATGCTACATACGCAGTATTTT
TRBJ2-3 | - | TRBV25-1 | - | CASRSTSTDTQYF | TGTGCCAGCAGAAGCACTAGCACAGATACGCAGTATTTT
TRBJ2-7 | - | TRBV5-6 | - | CASSLAGSSYEQYF | TGTGCCAGCAGCTTGGCCGGGAGCTCCTACGAGCAGTACTTC
TRBJ1-5 | - | TRBV19 | TRBD1 | CASSTLRTGRNQPQHF | TGTGCCAGTAGTACGCTTAGGACAGGGAGAAATCAGCCCCAGCATTTT
TRBJ1-2 | - | TRBV11-1 | TRBD1 | CASSLPPIGQGANGYTF | TGTGCCAGCAGCTTACCTCCCATAGGGCAGGGGGCGAATGGCTACACCTTC
TRBJ2-7 | - | TRBV5-6 | - | CASRLGGDSHYEQYF | TGTGCCAGCAGGCTGGGGGGAGACTCGCACTACGAGCAGTACTTC
TRBJ1-2 | - | TRBV29-1 | - | CSPGTNYGYTF | TGCAGCCCGGGGACTAACTATGGCTACACCTTC
TRBJ2-7 | - | TRBV5-1 | - | CASSRTRLGEQYF | TGCGCCAGCAGCCGGACACGGCTAGGCGAGCAGTACTTC
TRBJ2-1 | - | TRBV19 | - | CASSIRQDTNEQFF | TGTGCCAGTAGTATAAGGCAGGACACGAATGAGCAGTTCTTC
TRBJ1-2 | - | TRBV5-1 | - | CASSLPAGRGGYTF | TGCGCCAGCAGCTTGCCAGCGGGGCGCGGGGGCTACACCTTC
TRBJ2-6 | - | TRBV4-3 | - | CASSQVRLSSGANVLTF | TGCGCCAGCAGCCAAGTCAGGTTATCCTCCGGGGCCAACGTCCTGACTTTC
TRBJ1-1 | - | TRBV29-1 | - | CSVEGAGTNTEAFF | TGCAGCGTTGAGGGGGCAGGGACGAACACTGAAGCTTTCTTT
TRBJ2-1 | - | TRBV7-8 | - | CASSPGGSSYNEQFF | TGTGCCAGCAGCCCCGGAGGAAGCTCCTACAATGAGCAGTTCTTC
TRBJ2-1 | - | TRBV6-4 | - | CASSVERADEQFF | TGTGCCAGCAGTGTCGAGAGGGCCGATGAGCAGTTCTTC
TRBJ2-7 | - | TRBV5-8 | - | CASSSREAETYEQYF | TGTGCCAGCAGCTCCCGCGAGGCTGAAACCTACGAGCAGTACTTC
TRBJ2-3 | - | TRBV11-2 | TRBD1 | CASSRPRDRGSTDTQYF | TGTGCCAGCAGCCGTCCAAGGGACAGGGGTAGCACAGATACGCAGTATTTT
TRBJ1-6 | - | TRBV4-3 | TRBD1 | CASSQEIGTGIRLPYNSPLHF | TGCGCCAGCAGCCAAGAGATAGGGACAGGGATAAGGTTGCCCTATAATTCACCCCTCCACTTT
TRBJ1-4 | - | TRBV30 | - | CAWSTTFRVEKLFF | TGTGCCTGGAGTACCACCTTCCGGGTGGAAAAACTGTTTTTT
TRBJ2-7 | - | TRBV19 | TRBD1 | CASSVKDRVLYEQYF | TGTGCCAGTAGTGTAAAGGACAGGGTCCTCTACGAGCAGTACTTC
TRBJ1-5 | once | TRBV6-1 | - | CASSEEERRSNQPQHF | TGTGCCAGCAGTGAGGAAGAGAGGCGTAGCAATCAGCCCCAGCATTTT
TRBJ1-2 | once | TRBV29-1 | - | CSVVTGFRTYTF | TGCAGCGTTGTAACAGGTTTTAGGACCTACACCTTC
TRBJ2-4 | - | TRBV19 | - | CASSIRRGGPIGKNIQYF | TGTGCCAGTAGTATAAGGAGGGGGGGACCCATAGGCAAAAACATTCAGTACTTC
TRBJ2-7 | - | TRBV7-2 | TRBD2 | CASSFGGLASYEQYF | TGTGCCAGCAGCTTCGGGGGACTAGCGTCCTACGAGCAGTACTTC
TRBJ2-1 | once | TRBV6-4 | - | CASSKTGNANEQFF | TGTGCCAGCAGTAAAACGGGAAACGCGAATGAGCAGTTCTTC
TRBJ1-1 | - | TRBV6-5 | TRBD1 | CASSCETGDTEAFF | TGTGCCAGCAGTTGCGAGACAGGGGACACTGAAGCTTTCTTT
TRBJ1-1 | - | TRBV27 | TRBD1 | CASSYLRQGLNTEAFF | TGTGCCAGCAGTTACCTACGACAGGGCCTGAACACTGAAGCTTTCTTT
TRBJ1-4 | few | TRBV28 | TRBD1 | CASSQGTASDEKLFF | TGTGCCAGCAGTCAGGGGACAGCGTCCGATGAAAAACTGTTTTTT
TRBJ1-6 | - | TRBV5-1 | - | CASSLGGRGSPLHF | TGCGCCAGCAGCTTGGGGGGAAGGGGCTCACCCCTCCACTTT